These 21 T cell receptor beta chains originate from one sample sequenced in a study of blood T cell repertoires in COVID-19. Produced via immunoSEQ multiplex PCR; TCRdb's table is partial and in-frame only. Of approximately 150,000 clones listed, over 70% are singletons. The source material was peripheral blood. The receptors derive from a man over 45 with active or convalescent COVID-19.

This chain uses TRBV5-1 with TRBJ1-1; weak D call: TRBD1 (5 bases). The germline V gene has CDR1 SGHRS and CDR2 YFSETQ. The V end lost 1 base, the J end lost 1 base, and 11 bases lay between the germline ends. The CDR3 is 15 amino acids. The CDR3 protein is CASSLRQGGNTEAFF. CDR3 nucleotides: TGCGCCAGCAGCTTGAGGCAGGGCGGGAACACTGAAGCTTTCTTT.

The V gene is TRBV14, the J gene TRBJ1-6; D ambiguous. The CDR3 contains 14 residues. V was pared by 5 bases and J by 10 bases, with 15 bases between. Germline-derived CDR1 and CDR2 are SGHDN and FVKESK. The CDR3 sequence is CASSGFRSNSPLHF. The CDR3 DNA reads TGTGCCAGCAGCGGTTTTCGGAGTAACTCACCCCTCCACTTT.

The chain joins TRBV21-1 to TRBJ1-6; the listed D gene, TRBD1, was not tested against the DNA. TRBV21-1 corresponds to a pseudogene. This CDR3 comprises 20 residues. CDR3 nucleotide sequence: TGTGCCAGCAGCAAAGCTTGCAGGGGCGATATGAGCTCCTATAATTCACCCCTCCACTTT. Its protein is CASSKACRGDMSSYNSPLHF.

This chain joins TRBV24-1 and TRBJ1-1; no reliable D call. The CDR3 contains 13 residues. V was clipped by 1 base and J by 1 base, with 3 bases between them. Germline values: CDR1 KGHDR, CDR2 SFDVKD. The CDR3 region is CATSDFGNTEAFF. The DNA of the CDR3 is TGTGCCACCAGTGATTTCGGGAACACTGAAGCTTTCTTT.

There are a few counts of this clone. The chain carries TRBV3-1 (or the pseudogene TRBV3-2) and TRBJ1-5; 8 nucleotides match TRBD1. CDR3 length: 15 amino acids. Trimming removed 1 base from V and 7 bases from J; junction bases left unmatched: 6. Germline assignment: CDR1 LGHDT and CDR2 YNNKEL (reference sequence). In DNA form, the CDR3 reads TGTGCCAGCAGCCAAGGGACAGGGTTTATCCAGCCCCAGCATTTT. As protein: CASSQGTGFIQPQHF.

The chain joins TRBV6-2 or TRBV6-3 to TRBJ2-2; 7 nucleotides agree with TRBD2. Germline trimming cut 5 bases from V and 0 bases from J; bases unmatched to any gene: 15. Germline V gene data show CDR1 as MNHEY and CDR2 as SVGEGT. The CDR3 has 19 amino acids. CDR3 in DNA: TGTGCCAGCAGTAGCTTGGCGGGAGCCCTCCGCGCGAACACCGGGGAGCTGTTTTTT. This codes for CASSSLAGALRANTGELFF.

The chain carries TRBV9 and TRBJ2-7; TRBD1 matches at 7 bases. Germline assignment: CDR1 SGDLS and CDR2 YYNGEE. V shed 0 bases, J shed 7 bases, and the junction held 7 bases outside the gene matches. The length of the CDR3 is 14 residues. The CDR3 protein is CASSVEGTTGEQYF. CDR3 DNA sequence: TGTGCCAGCAGCGTAGAAGGGACGACAGGGGAGCAGTACTTC.

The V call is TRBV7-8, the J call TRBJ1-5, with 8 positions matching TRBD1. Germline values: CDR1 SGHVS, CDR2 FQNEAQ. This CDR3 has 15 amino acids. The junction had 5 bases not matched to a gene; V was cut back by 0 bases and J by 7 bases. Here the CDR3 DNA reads TGTGCCAGCAGCTTAGCGGTTACAGGGGGACAGCCCCAGCATTTT. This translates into CASSLAVTGGQPQHF.

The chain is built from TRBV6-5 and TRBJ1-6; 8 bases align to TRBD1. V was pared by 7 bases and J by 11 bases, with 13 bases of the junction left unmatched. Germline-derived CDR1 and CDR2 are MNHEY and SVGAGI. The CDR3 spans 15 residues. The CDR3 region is CASTLRTGTRTPLHF. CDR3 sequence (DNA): TGTGCCAGCACCCTCCGGACAGGGACCAGGACACCCCTCCACTTT.

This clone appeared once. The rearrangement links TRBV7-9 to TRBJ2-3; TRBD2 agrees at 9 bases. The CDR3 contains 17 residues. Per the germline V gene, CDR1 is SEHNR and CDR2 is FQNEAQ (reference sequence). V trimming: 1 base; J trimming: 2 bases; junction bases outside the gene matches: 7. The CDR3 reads CASSLDLLAGSTDTQYF. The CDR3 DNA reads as TGTGCCAGCAGCTTAGACCTACTAGCGGGTTCCACAGATACGCAGTATTTT.

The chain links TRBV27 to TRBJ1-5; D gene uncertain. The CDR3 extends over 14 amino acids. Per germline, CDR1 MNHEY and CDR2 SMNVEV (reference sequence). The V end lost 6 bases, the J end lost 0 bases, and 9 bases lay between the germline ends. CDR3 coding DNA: TGTGCCAGCAGAGGAGGGTCTAGCAATCAGCCCCAGCATTTT. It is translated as CASRGGSSNQPQHF.

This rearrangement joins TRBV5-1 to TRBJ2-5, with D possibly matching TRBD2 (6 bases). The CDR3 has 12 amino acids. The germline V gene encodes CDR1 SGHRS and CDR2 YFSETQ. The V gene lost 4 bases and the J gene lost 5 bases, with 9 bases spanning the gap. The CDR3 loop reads CASSLRGETQYF. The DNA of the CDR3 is TGCGCCAGCAGCCTACGGGGGGAGACCCAGTACTTC.

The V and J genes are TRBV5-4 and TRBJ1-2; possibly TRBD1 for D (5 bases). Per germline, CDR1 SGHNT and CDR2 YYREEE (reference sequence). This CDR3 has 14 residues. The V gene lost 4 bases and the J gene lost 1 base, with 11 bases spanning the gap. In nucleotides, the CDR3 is TGTGCCAGCAGCGGGGCGGTCCTTAACTATGGCTACACCTTC. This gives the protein CASSGAVLNYGYTF.

The DNA for the CDR3 is TGCAGCGTTGAGTCAGAATATGGCTACACCTTC. Amino acid sequence: CSVESEYGYTF. J is TRBJ1-2 and V is TRBV29-1; D is unresolved. Germline V lookup: CDR1 SQVTM, CDR2 ANQGSEA. This CDR3 has 11 amino acids. The germline V and J ends were trimmed by 3 bases and 5 bases, with 7 bases remaining between them.

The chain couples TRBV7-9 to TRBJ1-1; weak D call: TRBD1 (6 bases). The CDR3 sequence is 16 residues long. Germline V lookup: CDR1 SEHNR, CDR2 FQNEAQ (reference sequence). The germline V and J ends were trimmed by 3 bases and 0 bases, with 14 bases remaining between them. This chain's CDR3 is CASSFYVGTLNTEAFF. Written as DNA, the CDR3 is TGTGCCAGCAGCTTCTACGTCGGGACACTGAACACTGAAGCTTTCTTT.

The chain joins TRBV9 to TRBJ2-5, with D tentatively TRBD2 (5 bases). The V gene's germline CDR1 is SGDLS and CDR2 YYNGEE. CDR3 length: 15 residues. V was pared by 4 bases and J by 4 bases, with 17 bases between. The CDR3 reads CASSTPGRMGETQYF. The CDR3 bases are TGTGCCAGCAGCACTCCGGGGAGAATGGGAGAGACCCAGTACTTC.

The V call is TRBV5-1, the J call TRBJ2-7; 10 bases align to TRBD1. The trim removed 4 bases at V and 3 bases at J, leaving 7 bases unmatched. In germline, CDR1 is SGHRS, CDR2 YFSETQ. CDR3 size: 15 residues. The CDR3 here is CASSQRQGADYEQYF. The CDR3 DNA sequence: TGCGCCAGCAGCCAACGACAGGGGGCGGACTACGAGCAGTACTTC. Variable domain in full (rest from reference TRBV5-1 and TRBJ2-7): KAGVTQTPRYLIKTRGQQVTLSCSPISGHRSVSWYQQTPGQGLQFLFEYFSETQRNKGNFPGRFSGRQFSNSRSEMNVSTLELGDSALYLCASSQRQGADYEQYFGPGTRLTVT.

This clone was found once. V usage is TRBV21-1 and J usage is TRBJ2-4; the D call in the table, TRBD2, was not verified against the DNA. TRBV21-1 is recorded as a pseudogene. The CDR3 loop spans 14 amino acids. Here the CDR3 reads CASSVPGLLHIQYF. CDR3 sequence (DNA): TGTGCCAGCAGCGTCCCGGGACTCCTTCACATTCAGTACTTC.

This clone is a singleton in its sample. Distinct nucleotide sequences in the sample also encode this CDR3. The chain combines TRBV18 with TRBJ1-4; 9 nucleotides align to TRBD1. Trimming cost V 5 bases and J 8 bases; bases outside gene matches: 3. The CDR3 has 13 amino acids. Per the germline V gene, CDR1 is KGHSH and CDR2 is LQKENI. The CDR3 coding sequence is TGTGCCAGCTCAAGGGACAGGGACGAAAAACTGTTTTTT. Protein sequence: CASSRDRDEKLFF.

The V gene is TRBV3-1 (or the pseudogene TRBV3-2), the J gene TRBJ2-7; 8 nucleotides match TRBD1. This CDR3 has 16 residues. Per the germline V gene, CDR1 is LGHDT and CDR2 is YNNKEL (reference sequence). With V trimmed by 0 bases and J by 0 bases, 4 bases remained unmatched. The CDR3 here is CASSQEMGTGSYEQYF. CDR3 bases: TGTGCCAGCAGCCAAGAGATGGGGACAGGCTCCTACGAGCAGTACTTC.

The CDR3 sequence: CASSTGLAGSDTQYF. DNA of the CDR3: TGTGCCAGCAGCACCGGACTAGCTGGGTCAGATACGCAGTATTTT. The V and J genes are TRBV5-8 and TRBJ2-3; the match to TRBD2 covers 8 bases. The CDR3 spans 15 residues. The J segment lost 4 bases and the V segment lost 4 bases, leaving 8 bases of the junction unmatched. The germline gives CDR1 SGHTS, CDR2 YDEGEE.